The 25 T cell receptor beta chains in this list originate from one sample, sequenced in a study of tumor and adjacent non-tumor tissue in lung cancer. TCRbeta libraries were built with three rounds of nested PCR, modified from ARM-PCR. TCRdb re-called the multiplex PCR reads with MiXCR, one entry per CDR3 protein. The sample holds tens of thousands of distinct CDR3 sequences, about 67% seen once. This sample's RNA came from whole unsorted tissue. The specimen was lung tumor tissue. The receptors stem from a man aged 55-75 years with non-small cell lung cancer.

Comments on this clonotype: A single base separates this from a much larger clone, so it may be a read error. The gene calls are TRBV20-1 and TRBJ1-2; maybe TRBD1 (5 bases). Looked up from germline, CDR1 is DFQATT and CDR2 is SNEGSKA (reference sequence). The CDR3 sequence is 11 residues long. V shed 8 bases and J shed 9 bases, with 16 bases lying between them. The CDR3 region is CSTSKTERYTF. The CDR3 region has the DNA TGCAGTACTTCAAAGACAGAGCGCTACACCTTC.

A note on this clonotype: This may be a read error: a much more frequent sequence differs by one nucleotide. In this CDR3 the conserved last residue, phenylalanine or tryptophan, is missing, so a read error is likely. The V gene is TRBV28, the J gene TRBJ1-2, with 9 nucleotides matching TRBD1. Germline values: CDR1 MDHEN, CDR2 SYDVKM. This CDR3 contains 14 residues. Trimming cost V 5 bases and J 4 bases; bases outside gene matches: 5. The CDR3 nucleotides are TGTGCCAGCAGTAGGACAGGGGTGAGCTATGGCTACACCATC. Translating gives CASSRTGVSYGYTI.

In this sample, this clonotype turned up many times. The rearrangement uses TRBV5-6 and TRBJ2-3; 12 bases line up with TRBD2. Germline CDR1 is SGHDT and CDR2 is YYEEEE. After removal of 4 bases from V and 5 bases from J, the junction contained 8 bases not matched to a gene. This CDR3 spans 16 amino acids. The CDR3 DNA reads as TGTGCCAGCAGCATAACTAGCGGGGGGCCGGTAGATACGCAGTATTTT. Protein product: CASSITSGGPVDTQYF.

This clonotype was counted a few times. The gene calls are TRBV14 and TRBJ1-4, with D unresolved. CDR1 SGHDN and CDR2 FVKESK come from the germline V gene. The CDR3 has 12 residues. Deletions cut 4 bases from V and 5 bases from J, with 5 bases between. The CDR3 DNA follows: TGTGCCAGCAGCCGACTAAATGAAAAACTGTTTTTT. Translating it yields CASSRLNEKLFF.

The chain links TRBV20-1 to TRBJ2-5; 9 bases are a match to TRBD2. Germline loops: CDR1 DFQATT, CDR2 SNEGSKA (reference sequence). The CDR3 contains 14 residues. Trimming cost V 6 bases and J 5 bases; bases outside gene matches: 10. CDR3 DNA sequence: TGCAGTGCAGGCGGAGCTAGCGGGGAGGAGACCCAGTACTTC. This gives the protein CSAGGASGEETQYF.

This clonotype has just a few counts. One end of the junction is discordant with germline, which a read error may explain. The chain combines TRBV12-3 or TRBV12-4 with TRBJ1-1; D call uncertain. This CDR3 comprises 13 residues. The CDR3 bases are TGTCCCAGCAGTTTATTTGGGAACACTGAAGCTTTCTTT. This gives the protein CPSSLFGNTEAFF.

In regard to this clonotype: It is likely a read error, because the conserved phenylalanine at the end of the CDR3 is missing. It is unclear where the CDR3 begins or ends on the DNA, so no DNA is shown, and the CDR3 is as TCRdb lists it. The rearrangement uses TRBV4-3 and TRBJ1-1. Germline V lookup: CDR1 LGHNA, CDR2 YSLEER. The CDR3 length is 13 residues, termini included. The CDR3 here is CASSQDLSTETFL.

This clonotype was seen many times. The chain recombines TRBV5-6 with TRBJ2-5, with 7 bases lining up with TRBD1. The CDR3 spans 13 residues. CDR1 and CDR2 (germline): SGHDT, YYEEEE. The V segment lost 2 bases and the J segment 4 bases; nucleotides outside the gene matches: 2. CDR3 bases: TGTGCCAGCAGCTTCCGGGACAGAGAGACCCAGTACTTC. Its protein is CASSFRDRETQYF.

Comments on this clonotype: A read error is possible here, since a much larger clone lies one base away. The V and J genes are TRBV4-1 and TRBJ2-6; D possibly corresponds to TRBD2 (6 bases). V lost 0 bases and J lost 2, with 14 bases in between. From germline, CDR1 is MGHRA and CDR2 YSYEKL. This CDR3 comprises 18 residues. CDR3 sequence (DNA): TGCGCCAGCAGCCAAGAAGCAGTGGGAGGCCCTGGGGCCAACGTCCTGACTTTC. Its protein is CASSQEAVGGPGANVLTF.

A remark on this clonotype: This may come from a read error, since a much larger clone is one base off. V gene TRBV20-1 combines with J gene TRBJ2-3; the D gene is possibly TRBD2 (7 bases). The CDR3 totals 14 residues. V was clipped by 7 bases and J by 8 bases, with 22 bases between them. Germline V CDR1 and CDR2: DFQATT, SNEGSKA (reference sequence). The CDR3 nucleotides read TGCAGTGTTAAGAACTCCCAGGGAGGGGGTACGCAGTATTTT. Translation gives CSVKNSQGGGTQYF.

In this sample, this clonotype turned up once. The junction does not match germline at one end; this may be a read error. The genes are TRBV6-5 and TRBJ1-2; D is possibly TRBD1 (6 bases). The CDR3 extends over 14 amino acids. The germline V gene has CDR1 MNHEY and CDR2 SVGAGI. The CDR3 loop reads CVSRSVQGEYGYTF. The CDR3 nucleotides read TGTGTCAGCAGATCAGTACAGGGTGAATATGGCTACACCTTC.

Remarks on this clonotype: An end of the junction does not agree with germline; a read error may underlie this. This sequence joins TRBV29-1 and TRBJ1-1; no clear D gene. The CDR3 has 14 amino acids. CDR1 and CDR2 from the germline V gene are SQVTM and ANQGSEA. CDR3 residues: CSVEKPTENTEASF. The CDR3 DNA sequence: TGCAGCGTTGAAAAACCGACGGAGAACACTGAAGCCTCCTTT.

This clonotype appeared once. At one end, the junction sequence differs from germline, possibly due to a read error. CDR3 coding DNA: TGTGGCAGTGACGATCGACACCTCGGGGGCAATCAGCCCCAACATTTT. Amino acid sequence: CGSDDRHLGGNQPQHF. This chain joins TRBV6-1 and TRBJ1-5; tentatively, D is TRBD1 (6 bases). CDR1 is MNHNS and CDR2 is SASEGT in the germline V gene. This CDR3 spans 16 amino acids.

Many counts were recorded for this clonotype. The chain employs TRBV5-4 and TRBJ2-7, with a tentative D call TRBD1 (6 bases). From germline, CDR1 is SGHNT and CDR2 YYREEE (reference sequence). Trimming left V 4 bases short and J 6 bases short, with 14 bases between. This CDR3 spans 13 amino acids. This chain's CDR3 is CASSIRGVFEQYF. The CDR3 DNA follows: TGTGCCAGCAGCATCAGGGGAGTCTTCGAGCAGTACTTC.

The chain uses TRBV11-2 and TRBJ2-1; D possibly corresponds to TRBD1 (5 bases). CDR3 size: 14 residues. Germline CDR1 is SGHAT and CDR2 is FQNNGV. Between the trimmed V and J ends, which lost 8 bases and 3 bases, there was a span of 14 bases. As DNA, the CDR3 is TGTGCCAGCGGGGCCACTACCATCTACAATGAGCAGTTCTTC. Its protein is CASGATTIYNEQFF.

About this clonotype: Germline and junction disagree at one end, which may indicate a read error. This chain connects TRBV11-2 to TRBJ1-1; 8 nucleotides match TRBD1. The CDR3 sequence is 14 residues long. Looked up from germline, CDR1 is SGHAT and CDR2 is FQNNGV. CDR3 sequence: CASMTLGQGGEAIF. CDR3 coding DNA: TGTGCCAGCATGACCCTAGGACAGGGCGGTGAAGCTATCTTT.

On this clonotype: A much larger clone is a single base away; this may be a read error. The chain links TRBV6-5 to TRBJ2-5, with 14 bases matching TRBD2. Germline CDR1 reads MNHEY; CDR2 reads SVGAGI. The CDR3 covers 17 residues. The CDR3 region is CASSYHPTSGRGEIQYF. CDR3 nucleotide sequence: TGTGCCAGCAGTTACCATCCGACTAGCGGGAGGGGGGAGATCCAGTACTTC.

In this sample, this clonotype turned up once. One end of the junction is discordant with germline, which a read error may explain. The V and J genes are TRBV11-1 and TRBJ1-3; no clear D. Germline loops: CDR1 SGHAT, CDR2 FQDESV (reference sequence). The CDR3 has 14 residues. Here the CDR3 reads CANSLEDYGNAIYF. The CDR3 DNA is TGTGCCAACAGCTTAGAGGACTATGGAAACGCCATATATTTT.

This chain uses TRBV12-3 or TRBV12-4 with TRBJ2-4; maybe TRBD1 (6 bases). V lost 9 bases and J lost 12, with 27 bases in between. CDR3 length: 15 residues. CDR3 region: CASSPLGTWEGTQYF. In DNA, the CDR3 is TGTGCCAGTAGTCCACTCGGGACATGGGAAGGCACTCAGTACTTC.

In its sample, this clonotype was seen once. This chain uses TRBV6-6 with TRBJ2-1; 12 bases match TRBD2. Germline CDR1 reads MNHNY; CDR2 reads SVGAGI (reference sequence). Trimming at V came to 7 bases and at J to 13 bases, leaving 29 bases not matched to a gene. The CDR3 loop spans 20 amino acids. The CDR3 DNA reads TGTGCCAGCATTAAGACCAGAGGGACTAGCGGGCGCAGCTCCTACAGTGAACAGTTCTTC. Translated: CASIKTRGTSGRSSYSEQFF.

Note on this clonotype: Here the CDR3 omits its conserved ending phenylalanine or tryptophan, so a read error is the likely source. The chain links TRBV6-1 to TRBJ2-7; D gene uncertain. This CDR3 has 12 residues. Deletions cut 6 bases from V and 2 bases from J, with 8 bases between. Per germline, CDR1 MNHNS and CDR2 SASEGT. This CDR3 is CASSEHTYEQYL. The CDR3 DNA follows: TGTGCCAGCAGCGAACATACCTACGAGCAGTACCTC.

Regarding this clonotype: This may arise from a read error, as a much more abundant clone is one base away. The J gene is TRBJ1-4, the V gene TRBV5-1; D remains unclear. This CDR3 has 15 residues. In germline, CDR1 is SGHRS, CDR2 YFSETQ. Trimming cost V 4 bases and J 10 bases, with 20 bases left between them. The DNA for the CDR3 is TGCGCCAGCAGCCCGGACGGGGTGGGGTTTGGAAAACTGTTTTTT. It translates to CASSPDGVGFGKLFF.

In regard to this clonotype: The CDR3 ends on some other residue instead of the conserved phenylalanine or tryptophan, so this is likely a read error. The limits of the CDR3 on the DNA are not certain, so only TCRdb's listed CDR3 is given. This sequence joins TRBV20-1 and TRBJ1-5. The CDR3 numbers 13 amino acids, ends counted. Per germline, CDR1 DFQATT and CDR2 SNEGSKA (reference sequence). Here the CDR3 reads CSARKIVNQPQRY.

The chain is built from TRBV12-3 or TRBV12-4 and TRBJ2-5; D is possibly TRBD1 (6 bases). There are 16 residues in the CDR3. V dropped 6 bases and J dropped 5 bases, with 22 bases sitting between them. CDR3 sequence (DNA): TGTGCCAGCAGCTTCCAAGGACAGAAGGCGGCTGAGACCCAGTACTTC. The encoded protein is CASSFQGQKAAETQYF.

Worth noting for this clonotype: This could be a read error, since a much larger clone is one nucleotide away. The V call is TRBV11-2, the J call TRBJ2-1, with a weak D call TRBD1 (5 bases). V lost 4 bases and J lost 1, with 11 bases in between. Germline CDR1 reads SGHAT; CDR2 reads FQNNGV. There are 15 residues in the CDR3. The DNA for the CDR3 is TGTGCCAGCAGCTCAGGGAAGGCTTCCTACAATGAGCAGTTCTTC. Translating it yields CASSSGKASYNEQFF.